This TCR beta chain was captured by sequencing in a study of human T cells and chemical hapten exposure. At least ten counts were recorded for this clonotype. The antigen remains undetermined. Germline V gives CDR1 MGHDK, CDR2 SYGVNS. V shed 4 bases, J shed 3 bases, and the junction held 9 bases outside the gene matches. The CDR3 has 17 residues. Whole-study findings and limits: It was expanded TCRs that formed significantly more large CDR3 similarity clusters than controls did.

Individual cDNA molecules had unique molecular identifiers attached to them by the library. Via MiXCR, TCRdb re-called the RACE reads, giving one row per CDR3 protein. The table has about 120,000 distinct CDR3 sequences, over 10% seen once. Time point meaning: patch test 1, 2 weeks after DPC sensitization. As for treatment: therapeutic diphenylcyclopropenone sensitization with weekly scalp DPC. Sequencing used whole blood, obtained in connection with sensitization to the hapten diphenylcyclopropenone (DPC). This chain connects TRBV25-1 to TRBJ1-5; TRBD1 aligns across 10 bases. The clonotype comes from a woman aged 50 to 60 with alopecia areata. Some clones in this sample may be carry-over from other donors' samples. The CDR3 bases are TGTGCCAGCAGTGCCTCCGGGACAGGGGTCGCCAATCAGCCCCAGCATTTT. This encodes CASSASGTGVANQPQHF. Looking up the rest from reference TRBV25-1 and TRBJ1-5 gives the full variable domain: EADIYQTPRYLVIGTGKKITLECSQTMGHDKMYWYQQDPGMELHLIHYSYGVNSTEKGDLSSESTVSRIRTEHFPLTLESARPSHTSQYLCASSASGTGVANQPQHFGDGTRLSIL.